Listed below are T cell receptor beta chains from one sample, sequenced in a study of blood T cell repertoires in COVID-19. The protocol was immunoSEQ multiplex PCR, while the TCRdb copy is restricted to in-frame clones and leaves out a portion. The sample carries 250,000 to 300,000 clones, under 90% recorded once. The source material was PBMCs or T cells enriched from blood (not recorded which). The receptors stem from a woman aged 35 to 49 who had recovered from COVID-19. Both conserved end residues are part of each CDR3. Each record gives: J gene, D gene, V gene, clone size, CDR3 protein, CDR3 DNA. A D gene is named only where the DNA matches it firmly. For some rows the clone size is stated as once, few or many, or as a class when expanded; others skip it.

J: TRBJ1-1
D: -
V: TRBV30
size: once
CDR3: CAYNRVSAFF
DNA: TGTGCCTATAACAGGGTTTCGGCTTTCTTT

J: TRBJ1-2
D: -
V: TRBV19
size: -
CDR3: CASSLRRAYGYTF
DNA: TGTGCCAGTAGCCTCCGGCGGGCCTATGGCTACACCTTC

J: TRBJ1-1
D: -
V: TRBV15
size: -
CDR3: CATYVREVPEAFF
DNA: TGTGCCACCTACGTCCGGGAGGTGCCTGAAGCTTTCTTT

J: TRBJ2-3
D: TRBD2
V: TRBV7-3
size: -
CDR3: CASSRGLAGGISTDTQYF
DNA: TGTGCCAGCAGTCGAGGACTAGCGGGGGGGATAAGCACAGATACGCAGTATTTT

J: TRBJ1-5
D: TRBD1
V: TRBV7-9
size: -
CDR3: CASSLAGGEVAQPQHF
DNA: TGTGCCAGCAGCTTAGCAGGGGGCGAGGTCGCCCAGCCCCAGCATTTT

J: TRBJ2-3
D: TRBD2
V: TRBV3-1/TRBV3-2
size: few
CDR3: CASSPIASGDTDTQYF
DNA: TGTGCCAGCAGCCCGATAGCTAGCGGGGACACAGATACGCAGTATTTT

J: TRBJ1-2
D: -
V: TRBV12-3/TRBV12-4
size: -
CDR3: CASSRGYYGYTF
DNA: TGTGCCAGCAGCAGAGGGTACTATGGCTACACCTTC

J: TRBJ1-2
D: -
V: TRBV3-1/TRBV3-2
size: once
CDR3: CASSPSGGYGYTF
DNA: TGTGCCAGCAGCCCTTCGGGTGGCTATGGCTACACCTTC

J: TRBJ2-5
D: -
V: TRBV2
size: -
CDR3: CASREDLETQYF
DNA: TGTGCCAGCAGGGAGGACCTGGAGACCCAGTACTTC

J: TRBJ1-1
D: -
V: TRBV19
size: -
CDR3: CASLQEFGATRLEAFF
DNA: TGTGCCAGCCTGCAAGAGTTTGGGGCTACGCGACTTGAAGCTTTCTTT

J: TRBJ2-2
D: -
V: TRBV5-1
size: -
CDR3: CASSVQGSTGELFF
DNA: TGCGCCAGCTCAGTTCAGGGGAGCACCGGGGAGCTGTTTTTT

J: TRBJ2-5
D: -
V: TRBV27
size: few
CDR3: CASSWSRGAEETQYF
DNA: TGTGCCAGCAGTTGGTCCCGGGGAGCGGAAGAGACCCAGTACTTC

J: TRBJ1-5
D: -
V: TRBV4-2
size: -
CDR3: CASSPRGGGYEFGNQPQHF
DNA: TGTGCCAGCAGCCCTAGGGGTGGGGGGTATGAATTCGGCAATCAGCCCCAGCATTTT

J: TRBJ1-4
D: TRBD1
V: TRBV20-1
size: once
CDR3: CSASDPGQFKVELFF
DNA: TGCAGTGCTAGTGACCCGGGACAGTTTAAGGTAGAACTGTTTTTT

J: TRBJ1-2
D: -
V: TRBV21-1
size: -
CDR3: CASSPYPGHYGYTF
DNA: TGTGCCAGCAGCCCCTACCCAGGCCACTATGGCTACACCTTC

J: TRBJ2-3
D: -
V: TRBV29-1
size: -
CDR3: CSVGQGRSTDTQYF
DNA: TGCAGCGTTGGGCAGGGGCGAAGCACAGATACGCAGTATTTT

J: TRBJ1-1
D: -
V: TRBV18
size: -
CDR3: CASSDRGNTEAFF
DNA: TGTGCCAGCTCAGATCGGGGGAACACTGAAGCTTTCTTT

J: TRBJ1-1
D: -
V: TRBV18
size: -
CDR3: CASSPGRENTEAFF
DNA: TGTGCCAGCTCACCGGGCAGGGAGAACACTGAAGCTTTCTTT

J: TRBJ2-7
D: -
V: TRBV14
size: -
CDR3: CASSHLGTLAVEQYF
DNA: TGTGCCAGCAGCCACCTGGGGACTTTAGCGGTCGAGCAGTACTTC

J: TRBJ2-7
D: -
V: TRBV6-2/TRBV6-3
size: -
CDR3: CASSYLGGANEQYF
DNA: TGTGCCAGCAGTTATTTGGGGGGGGCCAACGAGCAGTACTTC

J: TRBJ1-2
D: -
V: TRBV7-9
size: -
CDR3: CASSLGLFSYTF
DNA: TGTGCCAGCAGCTTAGGGCTTTTTAGCTACACCTTC

J: TRBJ1-2
D: -
V: TRBV7-3
size: -
CDR3: CASSLSHLSGAGYTF
DNA: TGTGCCAGCAGCTTAAGCCACCTGTCAGGGGCCGGCTACACCTTC

J: TRBJ2-2
D: -
V: TRBV3-1/TRBV3-2
size: -
CDR3: CASSQTGWAPNTGELFF
DNA: TGTGCCAGCAGCCAGACCGGCTGGGCGCCGAACACCGGGGAGCTGTTTTTT

J: TRBJ2-3
D: TRBD2
V: TRBV6-4
size: -
CDR3: CASRASGNSADTQYF
DNA: TGTGCCAGCAGGGCTAGCGGGAATTCCGCAGATACGCAGTATTTT

J: TRBJ2-1
D: -
V: TRBV9
size: -
CDR3: CASSVDGGRAYNEQFF
DNA: TGTGCCAGCAGCGTAGACGGGGGGCGGGCATACAATGAGCAGTTCTTC

J: TRBJ1-5
D: -
V: TRBV2
size: once
CDR3: CASSESVQPQHF
DNA: TGTGCCAGCAGTGAATCCGTCCAGCCCCAGCATTTT

J: TRBJ1-1
D: TRBD1
V: TRBV7-2
size: -
CDR3: CASSKRQGAEAFF
DNA: TGTGCCAGCAGTAAGAGACAGGGCGCTGAAGCTTTCTTT

J: TRBJ2-4
D: TRBD2
V: TRBV7-3
size: -
CDR3: CASSQGLAGGTAIQYF
DNA: TGTGCCAGCAGCCAGGGACTAGCGGGGGGCACGGCCATTCAGTACTTC

J: TRBJ1-6
D: TRBD1
V: TRBV19
size: -
CDR3: CASSRGQNNSPLHF
DNA: TGTGCCAGTAGTAGGGGACAGAATAATTCACCCCTCCACTTT

J: TRBJ1-4
D: TRBD1
V: TRBV29-1
size: -
CDR3: CSGGQNNEKLFF
DNA: TGCAGCGGGGGACAGAATAATGAAAAACTGTTTTTT